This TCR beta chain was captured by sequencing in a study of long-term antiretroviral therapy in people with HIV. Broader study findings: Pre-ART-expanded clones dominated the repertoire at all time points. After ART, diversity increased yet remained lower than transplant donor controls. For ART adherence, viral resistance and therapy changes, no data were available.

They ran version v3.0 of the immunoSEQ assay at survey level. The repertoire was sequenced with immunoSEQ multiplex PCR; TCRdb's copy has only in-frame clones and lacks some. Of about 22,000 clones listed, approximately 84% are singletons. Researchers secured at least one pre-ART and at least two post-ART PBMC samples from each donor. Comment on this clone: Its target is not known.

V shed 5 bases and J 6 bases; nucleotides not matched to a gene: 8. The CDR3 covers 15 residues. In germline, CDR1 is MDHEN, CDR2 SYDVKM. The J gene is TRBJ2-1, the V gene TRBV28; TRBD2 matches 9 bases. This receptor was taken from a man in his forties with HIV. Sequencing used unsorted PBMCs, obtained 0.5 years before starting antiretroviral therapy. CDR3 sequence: CASSISLAGANEQFF. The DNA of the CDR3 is TGTGCCAGCAGTATCTCCTTAGCGGGGGCCAATGAGCAGTTCTTC.